This entry lists 8 T cell receptor beta chains sequenced from one sample in a study of Ad26.COV2.S vaccination and SARS-CoV-2 variants. Treatment specified: roughly 19 received Ad26.COV2.S at low or high dose, single or two shots; five or six received placebo; per-sample allocation not given. Sampling was performed 63 days after the first vaccine or placebo injection. Method: immunoSEQ multiplex PCR; TCRdb's copy keeps in-frame clones and lacks some. The sample gives around 340,000 clones, about 88% of which show up once; approximately 5.9% is in the top ten. Source: peripheral blood, taken in a trial of Ad26.COV2.S vaccine versus placebo. The source of these receptors is a person between 18 and 59 years old who received the Ad26.COV2.S COVID-19 vaccine or a placebo.

This rearrangement joins TRBV4-3 to TRBJ2-7, with 7 bases aligning to TRBD1. Germline CDR1 is LGHNA and CDR2 is YSLEER. The CDR3 covers 13 residues. V shed 4 bases, J shed 1 base, and the junction held 1 base outside the gene matches. This CDR3 is CASSRDSSYEQYF. The CDR3 DNA reads TGCGCCAGCAGCCGGGACAGTTCCTACGAGCAGTACTTC.

This clone has just a few counts. The rearrangement links TRBV3-1 (or the pseudogene TRBV3-2) to TRBJ1-1; D is perhaps TRBD1 (5 bases). Germline loops: CDR1 LGHDT, CDR2 YNNKEL (reference sequence). Trimming pared 5 bases from V and 2 bases from J, leaving 12 bases between. The CDR3 runs 14 residues. CDR3 coding DNA: TGTGCCAGCAGCAAGGACACCGGAAACACTGAAGCTTTCTTT. Translation: CASSKDTGNTEAFF.

V usage is TRBV4-3 and J usage is TRBJ2-7; TRBD1 agrees at 8 bases. CDR3 size: 15 residues. V dropped 2 bases and J dropped 4; count of bases not matched to a gene: 7. Germline lookup yields CDR1 LGHNA and CDR2 YSLEER. The CDR3: CASSQSWTGQYEQYF. CDR3 coding DNA: TGCGCCAGCAGCCAATCGTGGACAGGGCAGTACGAGCAGTACTTC.

The chain has TRBV6-5 and TRBJ2-5, with 14 nucleotides matching TRBD2. With V trimmed by 4 bases and J by 4 bases, 2 bases remained unmatched. Germline-derived CDR1 and CDR2 are MNHEY and SVGAGI. This CDR3 has 15 residues. The CDR3 coding sequence is TGTGCCAGCAGTTTCGGACTAGCGGGAGGAGAGACCCAGTACTTC. This sequence encodes CASSFGLAGGETQYF.

The chain recombines TRBV6-2 or TRBV6-3 with TRBJ2-7; D remains ambiguous. V shed 2 bases and J shed 0 bases, with 17 bases lying between them. The CDR3 spans 17 residues. Germline CDR1 reads MNHEY; CDR2 reads SVGEGT. CDR3 region: CASSYPLSAFSSYEQYF. The CDR3 DNA reads TGTGCCAGCAGTTACCCCCTTTCCGCTTTCAGCTCCTACGAGCAGTACTTC.

This CDR3 is CASSLARAGGPHETQYF. DNA of the CDR3: TGTGCCAGCAGCTTAGCGCGAGCGGGGGGGCCCCATGAGACCCAGTACTTC. This rearrangement joins TRBV7-9 to TRBJ2-5; 10 bases fit TRBD2. The CDR3 totals 17 residues. Germline V gene data show CDR1 as SEHNR and CDR2 as FQNEAQ (reference sequence). Trimming took 0 bases from V and 5 from J; bases not matched to a gene: 9.

The chain is built from TRBV5-1 and TRBJ2-6; no firm D call. The germline V and J ends were trimmed by 4 bases and 2 bases, with 10 bases remaining between them. The CDR3 runs 15 residues. Germline V gene data show CDR1 as SGHRS and CDR2 as YFSETQ. CDR3: CASSPELAGANVLTF. CDR3 coding DNA: TGCGCCAGCAGCCCTGAGCTAGCTGGGGCCAACGTCCTGACTTTC.

This chain joins TRBV27 and TRBJ2-1; perhaps TRBD2 as D (6 bases). Trimming took off 3 bases at V and 9 bases at J, with 9 bases between the two ends. Germline V gives CDR1 MNHEY, CDR2 SMNVEV (reference sequence). The CDR3 has 12 residues. CDR3 sequence reads: CASSFQGGEQFF. As DNA, the CDR3 is TGTGCCAGCAGTTTCCAGGGAGGTGAGCAGTTCTTC.